This T cell receptor (beta chain) was identified during a study of regulatory T cells in long-lasting Graves disease. Study-level background: Over 5 years on antithyroid drugs plus positive TSH receptor antibodies marked Graves' disease as persistent.

The CDR3 runs to 13 residues. Unmatched junction bases numbered 9, after V lost 4 bases and J lost 10 bases. Germline values: CDR1 SGHRS, CDR2 YFSETQ. Ten or more counts support this clonotype. The antigen is unknown. Combining iRepertoire HTBI primers with Arm-PCR of CDR3 regions, the authors built TCR beta libraries. TCRdb reprocessed the multiplex PCR reads via MiXCR and lists one record per CDR3 protein. The repertoire holds approximately 690,000 distinct CDR3 sequences, with roughly 30% as singletons. Study-wide findings and caveats: Possibly, too few samples lowered accuracy. TCR diversity in persistent Graves' patients was below that of newly diagnosed ones.

Time point defined: persistent/refractory GD, antithyroid drugs over 5 years with positive TRAb. Isolated PBMC RNA provided the starting material for the TCR library. Each patient gave 7 to 10 milliliters of EDTA-anticoagulated peripheral blood. The V gene is TRBV5-1, the J gene TRBJ1-1; 8 nucleotides agree with TRBD1. Specimen: peripheral blood mononuclear cells (PBMCs), collected when the disease was refractory, from a patient treated with antithyroid drugs. This TCR was recovered from a female donor with Graves disease. The CDR3 is CASSVGQAAAAFF. The CDR3 DNA is TGCGCCAGCAGCGTGGGACAGGCGGCTGCAGCTTTCTTT.